These 5 T cell receptor beta chains were sequenced from one sample in a study of cytomegalovirus exposure and HLA in healthy donors. The primer mix had 60 Vbeta and 13 Jbeta primers. This table comes from immunoSEQ multiplex PCR, and its TCRdb copy is limited to in-frame clones, with some not included. The repertoire consists of roughly 50,000 clones, with about 81% occurring once and the leading ten covering roughly 6.4%. The sequenced material came from PBMCs. The receptors stem from a man aged 30-40 years in good health and CMV-seropositive.

This clone was recorded a few times. The rearrangement uses TRBV11-1 and TRBJ1-1; a possible D gene is TRBD1 (5 bases). Germline V gives CDR1 SGHAT, CDR2 FQDESV (reference sequence). The V end was cut by 1 base, the J end by 5 bases, with 11 bases between. CDR3 length: 14 amino acids. This CDR3 reads CASSLGQGWTEAFF. The CDR3 coding sequence is TGTGCCAGCAGCTTAGGCCAGGGATGGACTGAAGCTTTCTTT.

The rearrangement joins TRBV7-9 to TRBJ2-5, with D possibly matching TRBD2 (5 bases). The CDR3 totals 13 residues. Deletions cut 1 base from V and 5 bases from J, with 8 bases between. From germline, CDR1 is SEHNR and CDR2 FQNEAQ (reference sequence). CDR3 in DNA: TGTGCCAGCAGCTTAGAAACGGGGGAGACCCAGTACTTC. As protein: CASSLETGETQYF.

This sequence joins TRBV20-1 and TRBJ1-2; tentatively, D is TRBD1 (6 bases). Trimming cost V 4 bases and J 7 bases, with 7 bases left between them. Germline V gives CDR1 DFQATT, CDR2 SNEGSKA (reference sequence). This CDR3 has 10 amino acids. Written as DNA, the CDR3 is TGCAGTGCTAACAGGGCTGGCTACACCTTC. Translation: CSANRAGYTF.

This chain connects TRBV7-2 to TRBJ1-5, with 8 bases matching TRBD1. V dropped 5 bases and J dropped 4; count of bases not matched to a gene: 7. The CDR3 is 15 amino acids. Germline V gene data show CDR1 as SGHTA and CDR2 as FQGNSA. In nucleotides, the CDR3 is TGTGCCAGCAGCCCAGGACAGGGATTTAATCAGCCCCAGCATTTT. Amino acids: CASSPGQGFNQPQHF.

This chain joins TRBV11-3 and TRBJ1-1; maybe TRBD1 (6 bases). The CDR3 covers 13 residues. Per germline, CDR1 SGHNT and CDR2 YENEEA. The V and J ends lost 5 bases and 4 bases respectively, with 11 bases between them. CDR3 loop: CASSITGTTEAFF. CDR3 nucleotides: TGTGCCAGCAGCATAACAGGGACCACTGAAGCTTTCTTT. Full variable domain (remainder filled in from reference TRBV11-3 and TRBJ1-1): EAGVVQSPRYKIIEKKQPVAFWCNPISGHNTLYWYLQNLGQGPELLIRYENEEAVDDSQLPKDRFSAERLKGVDSTLKIQPAELGDSAVYLCASSITGTTEAFFGQGTRLTVV.